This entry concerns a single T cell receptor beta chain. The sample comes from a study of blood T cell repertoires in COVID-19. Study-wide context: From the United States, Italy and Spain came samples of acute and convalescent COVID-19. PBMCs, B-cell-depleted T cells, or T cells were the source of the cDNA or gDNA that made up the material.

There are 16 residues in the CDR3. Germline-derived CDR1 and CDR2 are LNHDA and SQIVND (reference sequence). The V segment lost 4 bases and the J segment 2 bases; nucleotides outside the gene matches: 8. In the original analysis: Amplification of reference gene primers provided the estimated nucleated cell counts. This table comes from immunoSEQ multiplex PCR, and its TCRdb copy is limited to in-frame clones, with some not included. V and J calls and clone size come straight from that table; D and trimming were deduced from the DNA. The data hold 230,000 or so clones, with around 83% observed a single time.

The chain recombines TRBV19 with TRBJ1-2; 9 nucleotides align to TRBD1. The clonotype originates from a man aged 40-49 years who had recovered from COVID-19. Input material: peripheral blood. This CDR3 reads CASSNLWDRENYGYTF. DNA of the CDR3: TGTGCCAGTAGTAATTTATGGGACAGGGAGAACTATGGCTACACCTTC. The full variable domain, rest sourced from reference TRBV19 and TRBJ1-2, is DGGITQSPKYLFRKEGQNVTLSCEQNLNHDAMYWYRQDPGQGLRLIYYSQIVNDFQKGDIAEGYSVSREKKESFPLTVTSAQKNPTAFYLCASSNLWDRENYGYTFGSGTRLTVV.